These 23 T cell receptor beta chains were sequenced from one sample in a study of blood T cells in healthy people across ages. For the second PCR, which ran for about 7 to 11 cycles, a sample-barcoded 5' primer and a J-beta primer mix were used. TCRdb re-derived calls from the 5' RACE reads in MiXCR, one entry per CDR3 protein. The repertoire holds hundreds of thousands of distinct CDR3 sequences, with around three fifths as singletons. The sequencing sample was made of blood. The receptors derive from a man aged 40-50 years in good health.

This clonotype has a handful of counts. The CDR3 coding sequence is TGTGCCAGCAGTTACACCGGTCCCACCTATGGCTACACCTTC. Encoded protein: CASSYTGPTYGYTF. J is TRBJ1-2 and V is TRBV6-5; D is unclear. CDR1 is MNHEY and CDR2 is SVGAGI in the germline V gene. The CDR3 consists of 14 residues. V lost 2 bases to trimming and J lost 4 bases, with 11 bases between them.

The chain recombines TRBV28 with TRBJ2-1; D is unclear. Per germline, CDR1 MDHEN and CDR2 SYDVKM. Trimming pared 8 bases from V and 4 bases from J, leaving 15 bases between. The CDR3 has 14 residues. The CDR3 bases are TGTGCCAGCTTTGCGAGACGTCGGTACAATGAGCAGTTCTTC. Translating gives CASFARRRYNEQFF.

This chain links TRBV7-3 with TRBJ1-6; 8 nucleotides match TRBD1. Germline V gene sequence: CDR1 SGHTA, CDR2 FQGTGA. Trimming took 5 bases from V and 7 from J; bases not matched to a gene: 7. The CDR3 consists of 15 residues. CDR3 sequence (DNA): TGTGCCAGCAGCCCAATGACAGGGGAGAATTCACCCCTCCACTTT. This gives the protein CASSPMTGENSPLHF.

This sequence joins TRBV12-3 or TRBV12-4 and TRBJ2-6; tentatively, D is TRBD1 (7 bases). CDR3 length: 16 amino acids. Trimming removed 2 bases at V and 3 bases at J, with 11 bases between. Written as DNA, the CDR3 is TGTGCCAGCAGTTTACAGGGGGGCAGTGGGGCCAACGTCCTGACTTTC. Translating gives CASSLQGGSGANVLTF.

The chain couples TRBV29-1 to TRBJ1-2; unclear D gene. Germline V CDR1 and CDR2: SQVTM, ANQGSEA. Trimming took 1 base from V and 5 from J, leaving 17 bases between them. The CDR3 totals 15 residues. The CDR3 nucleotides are TGCAGCGTTGAAGGGGTAATGAGCGGGCTTTATGGCTACACCTTC. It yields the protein CSVEGVMSGLYGYTF. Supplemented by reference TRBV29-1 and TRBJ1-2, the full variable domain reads SAVISQKPSRDICQRGTSLTIQCQVDSQVTMMFWYRQQPGQSLTLIATANQGSEATYESGFVIDKFPISRPNLTFSTLTVSNMSPEDSSIYLCSVEGVMSGLYGYTFGSGTRLTVV.

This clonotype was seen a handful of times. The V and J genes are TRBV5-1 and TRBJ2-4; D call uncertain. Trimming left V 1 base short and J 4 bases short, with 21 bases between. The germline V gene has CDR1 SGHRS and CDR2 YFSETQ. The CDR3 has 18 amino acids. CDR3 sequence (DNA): TGCGCCAGCAGCTTGAGGCCCAATAGGGATGGAGTGAAAAACATTCAGTACTTC. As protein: CASSLRPNRDGVKNIQYF.

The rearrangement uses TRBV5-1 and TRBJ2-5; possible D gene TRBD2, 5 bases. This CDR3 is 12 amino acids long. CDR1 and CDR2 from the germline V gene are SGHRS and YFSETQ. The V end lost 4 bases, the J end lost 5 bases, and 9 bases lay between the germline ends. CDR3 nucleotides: TGCGCCAGCAGCCCGGACTCCGAGACCCAGTACTTC. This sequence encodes CASSPDSETQYF.

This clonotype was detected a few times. CDR3 residues: CASSSVPVGETQYF. For the CDR3, the DNA is TGTGCCAGTAGCTCTGTCCCGGTGGGGGAGACCCAGTACTTC. This chain uses TRBV9 with TRBJ2-5; D remains unclear. Trimming cost V 8 bases and J 5 bases, with 19 bases left between them. Germline lookup yields CDR1 SGDLS and CDR2 YYNGEE. The CDR3 totals 14 residues. Full variable domain (missing parts from reference TRBV9 and TRBJ2-5): DSGVTQTPKHLITATGQRVTLRCSPRSGDLSVYWYQQSLDQGLQFLIQYYNGEERAKGNILERFSAQQFPDLHSELNLSSLELGDSALYFCASSSVPVGETQYFGPGTRLLVL.

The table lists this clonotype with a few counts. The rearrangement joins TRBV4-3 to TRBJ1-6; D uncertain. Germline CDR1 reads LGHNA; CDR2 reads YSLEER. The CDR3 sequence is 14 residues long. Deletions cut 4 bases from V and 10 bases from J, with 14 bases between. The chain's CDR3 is CASSRSEGESPLHF. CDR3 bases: TGCGCCAGCAGCCGAAGCGAGGGAGAATCACCCCTCCACTTT.

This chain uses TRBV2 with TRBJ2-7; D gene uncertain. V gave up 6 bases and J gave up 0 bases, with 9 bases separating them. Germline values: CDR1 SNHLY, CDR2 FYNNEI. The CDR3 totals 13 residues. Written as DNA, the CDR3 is TGTGCCAGCAGGCCCGGAGACTCCTACGAGCAGTACTTC. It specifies CASRPGDSYEQYF. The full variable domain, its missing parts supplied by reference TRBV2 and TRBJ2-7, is EPEVTQTPSHQVTQMGQEVILRCVPISNHLYFYWYRQILGQKVEFLVSFYNNEISEKSEIFDDQFSVERPDGSNFTLKIRSTKLEDSAMYFCASRPGDSYEQYFGPGTRLTVT.

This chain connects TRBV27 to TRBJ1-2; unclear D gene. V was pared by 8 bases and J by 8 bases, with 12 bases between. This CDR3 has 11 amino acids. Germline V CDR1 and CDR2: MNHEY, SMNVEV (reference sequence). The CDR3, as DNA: TGTGCCAGCGGTGGTTCGAACGGCTACACCTTC. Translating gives CASGGSNGYTF.

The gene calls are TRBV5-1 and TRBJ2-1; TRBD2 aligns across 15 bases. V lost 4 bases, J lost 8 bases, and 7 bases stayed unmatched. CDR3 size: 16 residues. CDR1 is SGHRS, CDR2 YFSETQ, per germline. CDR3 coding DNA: TGCGCCAGCAGCCCAGGGACTAGCGGGAGGTTGGATGAGCAGTTCTTC. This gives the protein CASSPGTSGRLDEQFF.

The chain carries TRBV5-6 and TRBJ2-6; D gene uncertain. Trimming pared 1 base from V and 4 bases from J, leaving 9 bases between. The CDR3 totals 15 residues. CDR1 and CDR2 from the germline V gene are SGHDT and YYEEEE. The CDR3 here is CASSLTIPGANVLTF. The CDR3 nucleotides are TGTGCCAGCAGCTTGACCATCCCAGGGGCCAACGTCCTGACTTTC.

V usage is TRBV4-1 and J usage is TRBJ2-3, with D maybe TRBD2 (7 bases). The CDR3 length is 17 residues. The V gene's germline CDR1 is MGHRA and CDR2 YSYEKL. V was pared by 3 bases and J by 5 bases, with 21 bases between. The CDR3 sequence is CASSHVTGGVVRDTQYF. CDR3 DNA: TGCGCCAGCAGCCACGTAACGGGGGGCGTCGTACGAGATACGCAGTATTTT.

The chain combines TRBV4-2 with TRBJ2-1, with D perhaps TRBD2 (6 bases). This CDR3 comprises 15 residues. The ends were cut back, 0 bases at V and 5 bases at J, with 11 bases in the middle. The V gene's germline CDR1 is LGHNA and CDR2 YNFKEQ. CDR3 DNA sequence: TGTGCCAGCAGCCAAGAATTAGCGGCTAACAATGAGCAGTTCTTC. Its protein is CASSQELAANNEQFF.

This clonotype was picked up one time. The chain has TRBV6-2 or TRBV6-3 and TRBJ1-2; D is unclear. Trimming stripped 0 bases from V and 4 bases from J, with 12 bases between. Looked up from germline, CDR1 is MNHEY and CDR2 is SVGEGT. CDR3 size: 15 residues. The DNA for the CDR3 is TGTGCCAGCAGTTACTCCGGCTCAAGTTCCTATGGCTACACCTTC. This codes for CASSYSGSSSYGYTF.

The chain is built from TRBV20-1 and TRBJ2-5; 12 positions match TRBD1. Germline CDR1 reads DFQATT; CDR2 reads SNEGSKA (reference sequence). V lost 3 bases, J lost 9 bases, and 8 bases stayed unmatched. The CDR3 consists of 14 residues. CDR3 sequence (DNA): TGCAGTGCTAGGGACGGGGACAGGGGGCGATCCCAGTACTTC. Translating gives CSARDGDRGRSQYF.

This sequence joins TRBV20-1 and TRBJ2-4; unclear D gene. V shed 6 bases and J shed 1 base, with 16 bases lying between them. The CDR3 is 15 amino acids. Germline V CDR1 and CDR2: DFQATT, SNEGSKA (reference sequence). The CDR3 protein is CSANPAVWAKNIQYF. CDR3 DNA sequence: TGCAGTGCAAATCCGGCGGTTTGGGCCAAAAACATTCAGTACTTC.

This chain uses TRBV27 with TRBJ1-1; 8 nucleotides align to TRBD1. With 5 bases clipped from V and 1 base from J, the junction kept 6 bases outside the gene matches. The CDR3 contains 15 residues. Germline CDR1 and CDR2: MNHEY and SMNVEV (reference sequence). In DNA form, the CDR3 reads TGTGCCAGCAGTCTCGGACAGGGCGGGAACACTGAAGCTTTCTTT. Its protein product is CASSLGQGGNTEAFF.

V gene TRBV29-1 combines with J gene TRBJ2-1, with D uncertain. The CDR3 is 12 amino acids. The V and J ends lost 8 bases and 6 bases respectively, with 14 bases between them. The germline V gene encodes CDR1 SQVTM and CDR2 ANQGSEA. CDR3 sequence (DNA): TGCAGCTTTACAGCTGGGGTCAATGAGCAGTTCTTC. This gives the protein CSFTAGVNEQFF.

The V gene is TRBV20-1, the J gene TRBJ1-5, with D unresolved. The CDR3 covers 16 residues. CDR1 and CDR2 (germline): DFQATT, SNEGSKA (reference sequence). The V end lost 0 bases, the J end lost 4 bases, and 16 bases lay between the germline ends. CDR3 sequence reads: CSARDLRNGRNQPQHF. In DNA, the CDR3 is TGCAGTGCTAGAGATCTAAGGAACGGACGGAATCAGCCCCAGCATTTT.

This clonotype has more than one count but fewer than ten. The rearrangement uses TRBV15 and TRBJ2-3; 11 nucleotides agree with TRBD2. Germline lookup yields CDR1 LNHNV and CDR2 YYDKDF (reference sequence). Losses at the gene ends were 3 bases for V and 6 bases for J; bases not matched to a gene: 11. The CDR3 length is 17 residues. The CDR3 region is CATSSALRLAGPDTQYF. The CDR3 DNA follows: TGTGCCACCAGCAGTGCCCTAAGACTAGCGGGGCCCGATACGCAGTATTTT.

This CDR3 reads CAWTGDGYTF. In DNA form, the CDR3 reads TGTGCCTGGACAGGGGATGGCTACACCTTC. V usage is TRBV30 and J usage is TRBJ1-2; maybe TRBD1 (6 bases). Trimming shortened V by 4 bases and J by 6 bases, and 6 bases separated the two germline ends. The CDR3 extends over 10 amino acids. Germline CDR1 and CDR2: GTSNPN and SVGIG (reference sequence).